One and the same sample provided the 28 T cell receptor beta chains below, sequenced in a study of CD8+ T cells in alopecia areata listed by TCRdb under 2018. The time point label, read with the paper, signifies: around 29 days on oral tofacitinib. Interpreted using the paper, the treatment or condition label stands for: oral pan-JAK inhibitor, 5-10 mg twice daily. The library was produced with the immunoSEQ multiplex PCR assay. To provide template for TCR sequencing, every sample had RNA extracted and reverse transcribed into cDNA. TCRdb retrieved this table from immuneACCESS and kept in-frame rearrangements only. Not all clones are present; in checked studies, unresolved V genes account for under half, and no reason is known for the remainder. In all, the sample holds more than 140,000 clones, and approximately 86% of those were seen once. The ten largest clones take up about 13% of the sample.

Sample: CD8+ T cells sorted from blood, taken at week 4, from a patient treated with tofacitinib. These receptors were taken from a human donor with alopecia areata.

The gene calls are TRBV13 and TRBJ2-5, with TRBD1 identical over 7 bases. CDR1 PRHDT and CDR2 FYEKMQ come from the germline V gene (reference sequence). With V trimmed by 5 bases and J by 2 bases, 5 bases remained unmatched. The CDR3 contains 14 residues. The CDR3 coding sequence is TGTGCCAGCAGCGGTAGGGACAGTCAAGAGACCCAGTACTTC. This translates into CASSGRDSQETQYF.

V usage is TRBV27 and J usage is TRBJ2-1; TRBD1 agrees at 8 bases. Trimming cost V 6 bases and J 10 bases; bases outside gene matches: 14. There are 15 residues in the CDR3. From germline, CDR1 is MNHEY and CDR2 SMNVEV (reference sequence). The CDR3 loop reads CASSPGQGGLIEQFF. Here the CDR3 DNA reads TGTGCCAGCAGCCCCGGACAGGGAGGTCTAATCGAGCAGTTCTTC.

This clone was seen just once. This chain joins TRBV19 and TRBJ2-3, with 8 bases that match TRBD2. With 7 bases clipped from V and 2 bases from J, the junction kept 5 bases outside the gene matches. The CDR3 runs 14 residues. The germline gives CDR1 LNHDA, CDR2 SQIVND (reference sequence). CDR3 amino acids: CASNLRGATDTQYF. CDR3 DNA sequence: TGTGCCAGTAATTTGCGGGGGGCCACAGATACGCAGTATTTT.

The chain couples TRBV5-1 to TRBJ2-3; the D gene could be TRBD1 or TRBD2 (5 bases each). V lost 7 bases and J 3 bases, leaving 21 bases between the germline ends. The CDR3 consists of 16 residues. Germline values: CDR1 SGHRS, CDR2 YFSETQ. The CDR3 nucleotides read TGCGCCAGCTCCCGGGACCTTGGAGGCTCTACAGATACGCAGTATTTT. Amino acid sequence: CASSRDLGGSTDTQYF.

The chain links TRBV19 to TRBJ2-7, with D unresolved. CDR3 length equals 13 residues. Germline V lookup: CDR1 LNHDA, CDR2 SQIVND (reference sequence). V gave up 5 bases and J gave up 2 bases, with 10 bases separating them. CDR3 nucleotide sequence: TGTGCCAGTAGTGCGGTGGTGACCTACGAGCAGTACTTC. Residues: CASSAVVTYEQYF.

CDR3 bases: TGTGCCAGCAGTTTACGGGGTGGCCCCTACAATGAGCAGTTCTTC. Protein sequence: CASSLRGGPYNEQFF. The chain has TRBV27 and TRBJ2-1; perhaps TRBD2 as D (5 bases). Germline CDR1 and CDR2: MNHEY and SMNVEV (reference sequence). This CDR3 is 15 amino acids long. Between the trimmed V and J ends, which lost 2 bases and 2 bases, there was a span of 10 bases.

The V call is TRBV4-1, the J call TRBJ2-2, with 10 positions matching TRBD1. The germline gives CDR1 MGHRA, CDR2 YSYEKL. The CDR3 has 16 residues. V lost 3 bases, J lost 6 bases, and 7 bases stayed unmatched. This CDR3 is CASSQPDRGQAGELFF. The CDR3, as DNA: TGCGCCAGCAGCCAGCCTGACAGGGGGCAGGCCGGGGAGCTGTTTTTT.

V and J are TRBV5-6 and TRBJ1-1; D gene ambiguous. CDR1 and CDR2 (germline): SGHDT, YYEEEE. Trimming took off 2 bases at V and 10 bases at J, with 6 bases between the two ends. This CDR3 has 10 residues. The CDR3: CASSFARAFF. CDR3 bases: TGTGCCAGCAGCTTCGCAAGAGCTTTCTTT. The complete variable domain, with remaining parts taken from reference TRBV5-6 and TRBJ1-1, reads DAGVTQSPTHLIKTRGQQVTLRCSPKSGHDTVSWYQQALGQGPQFIFQYYEEEERQRGNFPDRFSGHQFPNYSSELNVNALLLGDSALYLCASSFARAFFGQGTRLTVV.

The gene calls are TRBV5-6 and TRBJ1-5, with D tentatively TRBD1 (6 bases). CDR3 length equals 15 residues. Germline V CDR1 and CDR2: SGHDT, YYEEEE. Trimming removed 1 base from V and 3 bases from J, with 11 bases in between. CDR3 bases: TGTGCCAGCAGCTTGTGGGGACACCTCAATCAGCCCCAGCATTTT. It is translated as CASSLWGHLNQPQHF.

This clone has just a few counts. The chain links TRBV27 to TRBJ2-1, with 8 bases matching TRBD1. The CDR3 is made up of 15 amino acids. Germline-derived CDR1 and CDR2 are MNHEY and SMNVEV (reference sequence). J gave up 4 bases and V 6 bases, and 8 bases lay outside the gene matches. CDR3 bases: TGTGCCAGCAGCACGGACAGGGAAATTTACAATGAGCAGTTCTTC. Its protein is CASSTDREIYNEQFF.

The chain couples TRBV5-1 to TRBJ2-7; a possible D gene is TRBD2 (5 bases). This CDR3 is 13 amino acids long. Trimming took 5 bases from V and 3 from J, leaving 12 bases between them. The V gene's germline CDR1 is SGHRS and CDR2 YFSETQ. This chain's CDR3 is CASRPEDGYEQYF. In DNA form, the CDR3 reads TGCGCCAGCAGACCGGAGGACGGCTACGAGCAGTACTTC.

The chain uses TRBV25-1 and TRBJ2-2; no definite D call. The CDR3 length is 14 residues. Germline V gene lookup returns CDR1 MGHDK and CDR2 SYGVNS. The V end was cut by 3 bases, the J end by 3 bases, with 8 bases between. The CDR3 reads CASSDRWDTGELFF. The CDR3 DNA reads TGTGCCAGCAGTGATCGGTGGGACACCGGGGAGCTGTTTTTT.

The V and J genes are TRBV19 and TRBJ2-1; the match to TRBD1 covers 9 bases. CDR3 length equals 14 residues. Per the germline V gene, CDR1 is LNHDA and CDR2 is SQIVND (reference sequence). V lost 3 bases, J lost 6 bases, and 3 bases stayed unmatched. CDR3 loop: CASSILDRGNEQFF. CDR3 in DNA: TGTGCCAGTAGTATCCTGGACAGGGGCAATGAGCAGTTCTTC.

Here the CDR3 DNA reads TGTGCCAGCAGCCTGATAAGGGGGGGACAAGAGACCCAGTACTTC. Translation gives CASSLIRGGQETQYF. The chain employs TRBV6-5 and TRBJ2-5; D may be TRBD2 (7 bases). Germline V gives CDR1 MNHEY, CDR2 SVGAGI. This CDR3 is built from 15 residues. The V gene lost 6 bases and the J gene lost 2 bases, with 16 bases spanning the gap.

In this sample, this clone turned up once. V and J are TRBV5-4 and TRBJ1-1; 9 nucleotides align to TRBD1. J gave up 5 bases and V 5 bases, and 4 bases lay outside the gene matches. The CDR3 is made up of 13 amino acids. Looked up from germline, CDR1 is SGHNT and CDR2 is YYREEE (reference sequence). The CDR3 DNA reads TGTGCCAGCAGGCGCGGGACAGGGACTGAAGCTTTCTTT. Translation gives CASRRGTGTEAFF.

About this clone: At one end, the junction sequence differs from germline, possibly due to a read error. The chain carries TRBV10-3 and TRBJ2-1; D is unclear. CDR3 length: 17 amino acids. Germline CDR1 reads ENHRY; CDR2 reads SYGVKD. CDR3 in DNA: TGTGCCATCACTGAGAATCACCGGAGTTACACCTACAATGAGCAGTTCTTC. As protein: CAITENHRSYTYNEQFF.

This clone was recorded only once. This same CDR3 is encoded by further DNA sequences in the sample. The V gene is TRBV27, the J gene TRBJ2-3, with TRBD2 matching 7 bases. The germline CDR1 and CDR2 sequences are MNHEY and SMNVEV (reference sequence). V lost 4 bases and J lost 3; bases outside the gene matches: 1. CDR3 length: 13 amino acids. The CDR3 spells CASSWGGTDTQYF. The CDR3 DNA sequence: TGTGCCAGCAGTTGGGGGGGAACAGATACGCAGTATTTT.

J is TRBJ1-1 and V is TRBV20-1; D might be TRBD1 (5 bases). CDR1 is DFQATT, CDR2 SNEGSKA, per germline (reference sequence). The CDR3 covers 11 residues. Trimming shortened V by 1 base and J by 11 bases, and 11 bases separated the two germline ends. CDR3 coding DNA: TGCAGTGCTAGAGCTGAGGGGCAGGCTTTCTTT. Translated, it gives CSARAEGQAFF.

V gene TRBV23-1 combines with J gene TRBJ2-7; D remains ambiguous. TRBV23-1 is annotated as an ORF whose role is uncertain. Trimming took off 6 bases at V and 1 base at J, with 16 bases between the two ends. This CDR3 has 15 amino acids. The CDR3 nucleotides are TGCGCCAGCAGCGCTAGGAATGATCCTTCCTACGAGCAGTACTTC. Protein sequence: CASSARNDPSYEQYF.

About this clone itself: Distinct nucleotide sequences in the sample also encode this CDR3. The CDR3 region has the DNA TGCAGCGTTGAACGGGACAGTCCCTACGAGCAGTACTTC. This codes for CSVERDSPYEQYF. This chain joins TRBV29-1 and TRBJ2-7, with 7 positions matching TRBD1. Germline values: CDR1 SQVTM, CDR2 ANQGSEA. With V trimmed by 2 bases and J by 2 bases, 3 bases remained unmatched. This CDR3 comprises 13 residues.

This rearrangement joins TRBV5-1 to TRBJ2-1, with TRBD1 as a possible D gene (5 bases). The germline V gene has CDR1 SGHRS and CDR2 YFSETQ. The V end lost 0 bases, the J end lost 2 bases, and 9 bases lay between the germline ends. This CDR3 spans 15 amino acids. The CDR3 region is CASSLGRGTYNEQFF. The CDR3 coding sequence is TGCGCCAGCAGCTTGGGAAGGGGCACCTACAATGAGCAGTTCTTC.

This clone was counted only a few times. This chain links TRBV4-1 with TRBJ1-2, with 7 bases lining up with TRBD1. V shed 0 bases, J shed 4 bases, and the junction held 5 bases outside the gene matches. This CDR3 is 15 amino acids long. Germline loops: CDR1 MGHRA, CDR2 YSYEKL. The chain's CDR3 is CASSQEHRGGYGYTF. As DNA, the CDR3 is TGCGCCAGCAGCCAAGAACACAGGGGTGGCTATGGCTACACCTTC.

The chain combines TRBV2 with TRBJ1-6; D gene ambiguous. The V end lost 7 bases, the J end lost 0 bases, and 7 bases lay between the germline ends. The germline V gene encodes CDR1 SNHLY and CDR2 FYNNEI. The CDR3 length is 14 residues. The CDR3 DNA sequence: TGTGCCAGCAAGGCCAGCTCCTATAATTCACCCCTCCACTTT. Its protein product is CASKASSYNSPLHF.

CDR3: CASSFTRFEDNEQFF. CDR3 in DNA: TGTGCCAGCAGCTTTACTAGGTTCGAGGACAATGAGCAGTTCTTC. The V and J genes are TRBV7-9 and TRBJ2-1; D may be TRBD2 (5 bases). The V end lost 3 bases, the J end lost 5 bases, and 14 bases lay between the germline ends. This CDR3 has 15 residues. CDR1 is SEHNR and CDR2 is FQNEAQ in the germline V gene (reference sequence). Full variable domain (rest looked up from reference TRBV7-9 and TRBJ2-1): DTGVSQNPRHKITKRGQNVTFRCDPISEHNRLYWYRQTLGQGPEFLTYFQNEAQLEKSRLLSDRFSAERPKGSFSTLEIQRTEQGDSAMYLCASSFTRFEDNEQFFGPGTRLTVL.

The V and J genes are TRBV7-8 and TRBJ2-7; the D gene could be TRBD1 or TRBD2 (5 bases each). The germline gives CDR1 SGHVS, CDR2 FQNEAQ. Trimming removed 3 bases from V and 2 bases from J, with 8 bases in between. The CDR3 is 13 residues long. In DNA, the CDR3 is TGTGCCAGCAGCTTGAGGGGACCCTACGAGCAGTACTTC. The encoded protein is CASSLRGPYEQYF.

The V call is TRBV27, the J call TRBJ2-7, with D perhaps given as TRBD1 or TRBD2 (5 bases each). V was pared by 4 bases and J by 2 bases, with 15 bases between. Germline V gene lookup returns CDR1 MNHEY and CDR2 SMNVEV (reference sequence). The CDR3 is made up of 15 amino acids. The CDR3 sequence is CASSWSLGVAYEQYF. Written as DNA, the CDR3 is TGTGCCAGCAGTTGGAGCTTGGGGGTAGCCTACGAGCAGTACTTC.

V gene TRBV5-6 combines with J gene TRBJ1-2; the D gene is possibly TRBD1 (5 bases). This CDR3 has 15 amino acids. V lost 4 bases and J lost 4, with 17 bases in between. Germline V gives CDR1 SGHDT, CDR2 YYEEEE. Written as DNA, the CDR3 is TGTGCCAGCAGCCCCGTGAGGGGAGCCATCTATGGCTACACCTTC. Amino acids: CASSPVRGAIYGYTF.

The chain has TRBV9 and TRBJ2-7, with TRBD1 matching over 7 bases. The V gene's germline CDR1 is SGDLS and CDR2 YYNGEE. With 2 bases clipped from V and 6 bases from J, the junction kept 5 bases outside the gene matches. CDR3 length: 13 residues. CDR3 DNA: TGTGCCAGCAGCGTGTCCGCAGGGGGCGAGCAGTACTTC. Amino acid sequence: CASSVSAGGEQYF.